This T cell receptor (beta chain) is from a study of CD8 T cells in Susac syndrome. About 0.5 to 1 ug RNA was reverse transcribed with random hexamers. TCRdb recomputed calls from the immunoSEQ multiplex PCR reads with MiXCR, one row per CDR3 protein. The sample lists roughly 160,000 distinct CDR3 sequences, around 94% occurring once. The germline V gene has CDR1 KGHDR and CDR2 SFDVKD. The length of the CDR3 is 15 residues. The V gene end was trimmed by 5 bases and the J gene end by 6 bases; junction bases not matched to a gene: 10. V and J are TRBV24-1 and TRBJ2-3; 7 bases are a match to TRBD2. Sequences were obtained from CD4+ T cells from PBMCs. This receptor was obtained from a human donor in good health. CDR3 sequence reads: CATSGVAGSRDTQYF. The CDR3 DNA is TGTGCCACCAGTGGCGTAGCGGGCTCCAGGGATACGCAGTATTTT.